The 14 T cell receptor beta chains below all came from one sample that was sequenced in a study of identical twins. TCRdb fed the 5' RACE reads into MiXCR, producing one record per CDR3 protein. Of about 470,000 distinct CDR3 sequences listed, approximately 24% are singletons. This same sample was also part of a study on T cells expressing NK-cell markers.

The sequenced sample consisted of CD4+ T cells sorted from blood. These receptors originate from a woman in her late teens or twenties in good health.

The gene calls are TRBV11-2 and TRBJ2-1; TRBD1 is a possible D gene (6 bases). The CDR3 has 15 residues. In germline, CDR1 is SGHAT, CDR2 FQNNGV. Deletions cut 0 bases from V and 5 bases from J, with 11 bases between. CDR3 nucleotides: TGTGCCAGCAGCTTAGATCTTAGGACAGACAATGAGCAGTTCTTC. Residues: CASSLDLRTDNEQFF.

A few counts support this clonotype. The CDR3 sequence: CASSQDGRPLGHTGELFF. The DNA of the CDR3 is TGTGCCAGCAGCCAAGATGGTCGTCCCCTTGGCCACACCGGGGAGCTGTTTTTT. The chain uses TRBV3-1 and TRBJ2-2, with unresolved D. CDR3 size: 18 residues. The ends were cut back, 0 bases at V and 3 bases at J, with 17 bases in the middle. Germline V gene lookup returns CDR1 LGHDT and CDR2 YNNKEL (reference sequence).

This clonotype was picked up a small number of times. The rearrangement uses TRBV7-6 and TRBJ2-1; TRBD2 might be the D (5 bases). CDR1 is SGHVS, CDR2 FNYEAQ, per germline. V was trimmed by 3 bases and J by 10 bases, leaving 7 bases between them. The CDR3 loop spans 11 amino acids. The CDR3 reads CASSFSGEQFF. DNA for the CDR3: TGTGCCAGCAGCTTTTCGGGGGAGCAGTTCTTC.

This clonotype was recorded a few times. The J gene is TRBJ2-7, the V gene TRBV3-1, with D possibly TRBD2 on 6 matching bases. The CDR3 is 17 residues long. V lost 0 bases, J lost 2 bases, and 17 bases lay in between. Germline CDR1 LGHDT, CDR2 YNNKEL (reference sequence). This chain's CDR3 is CASSQDLSPGVPYEQYF. CDR3 DNA sequence: TGTGCCAGCAGCCAAGACCTTAGTCCGGGGGTCCCCTACGAGCAGTACTTC.

The V call is TRBV7-9, the J call TRBJ2-7; a weak D match, TRBD1 (6 bases). V was pared by 4 bases and J by 6 bases, with 13 bases between. There are 13 residues in the CDR3. Germline values: CDR1 SEHNR, CDR2 FQNEAQ (reference sequence). This chain's CDR3 is CASSSNQGSEQYF. DNA for the CDR3: TGTGCCAGCAGCTCGAATCAGGGGAGCGAGCAGTACTTC.

At least ten counts were recorded for this clonotype. CDR3 bases: TGCAGTGCTAGCTTCTTCGGAGAGACCCAGTACTTC. It specifies CSASFFGETQYF. The chain carries TRBV20-1 and TRBJ2-5; D call uncertain. CDR1 and CDR2 (germline): DFQATT, SNEGSKA (reference sequence). The ends were cut back, 3 bases at V and 4 bases at J, with 9 bases in the middle. The CDR3 totals 12 residues.

This clonotype was found a few times. The V and J genes are TRBV12-3 or TRBV12-4 and TRBJ2-3, with TRBD2 matching 11 bases. The CDR3 has 17 amino acids. With 6 bases clipped from V and 5 bases from J, the junction kept 13 bases outside the gene matches. The CDR3 region has the DNA TGTGCCAGCAGCAGCCTTATACTAGCGGGAGTCAGAGATACGCAGTATTTT. It is translated as CASSSLILAGVRDTQYF.

In this sample, this clonotype turned up a few times. The chain is built from TRBV4-3 and TRBJ2-3; 9 nucleotides match TRBD2. This CDR3 is 14 amino acids long. Per germline, CDR1 LGHNA and CDR2 YSLEER. The V gene end was trimmed by 6 bases and the J gene end by 4 bases; junction bases not matched to a gene: 5. In DNA, the CDR3 is TGCGCCAGCAGTCGGAGCGGGAGGTCAGATACGCAGTATTTT. Translated, it gives CASSRSGRSDTQYF.

This clonotype was found once. The rearrangement joins TRBV11-2 to TRBJ2-4; 7 nucleotides agree with TRBD1. Germline V gene data show CDR1 as SGHAT and CDR2 as FQNNGV. V lost 5 bases and J lost 7; bases outside the gene matches: 5. This CDR3 has 13 residues. DNA of the CDR3: TGTGCCAGCAGCCCTATACAGGGGAACATTCAGTACTTC. It translates to CASSPIQGNIQYF.

This clonotype was observed a handful of times. The J gene is TRBJ2-7, the V gene TRBV6-1, with 10 bases aligning to TRBD2. CDR1 and CDR2 from the germline V gene are MNHNS and SASEGT. V lost 7 bases and J lost 3; bases outside the gene matches: 12. The CDR3 runs 16 residues. CDR3 residues: CASTLGAERGGYEQYF. In DNA form, the CDR3 reads TGTGCCAGCACCCTAGGAGCCGAGCGGGGGGGCTACGAGCAGTACTTC.

V gene TRBV5-6 combines with J gene TRBJ1-2; D not resolved. Germline loops: CDR1 SGHDT, CDR2 YYEEEE. The CDR3 is 14 residues long. Trimming stripped 4 bases from V and 6 bases from J, with 16 bases between. CDR3 protein: CASSLPPGDDGYTF. Here the CDR3 DNA reads TGTGCCAGCAGCCTTCCCCCGGGAGATGATGGCTACACCTTC.

This chain links TRBV29-1 with TRBJ1-4; D call uncertain. The germline CDR1 and CDR2 sequences are SQVTM and ANQGSEA. Trimming took 1 base from V and 8 from J, leaving 11 bases between them. The CDR3 totals 13 residues. DNA for the CDR3: TGCAGCGTTGAAGGGCAGGTTGGGGAAAAACTGTTTTTT. This translates into CSVEGQVGEKLFF.

This clonotype came up many times. This chain's CDR3 is CASSFRRRGGYGYTF. In DNA, the CDR3 is TGTGCCAGCAGTTTTAGAAGGCGAGGAGGCTATGGCTACACCTTC. The chain combines TRBV12-3 or TRBV12-4 with TRBJ1-2, with unresolved D. CDR3 length equals 15 residues. V was trimmed by 3 bases and J by 4 bases, leaving 15 bases between them.

A few counts support this clonotype. The rearrangement uses TRBV20-1 and TRBJ2-1, with D perhaps matching TRBD2 (5 bases). CDR3 length: 16 residues. Trimming took 3 bases from V and 0 from J, leaving 15 bases between them. The germline gives CDR1 DFQATT, CDR2 SNEGSKA (reference sequence). CDR3 protein: CSASGGAASSYNEQFF. The CDR3 region has the DNA TGCAGTGCTAGTGGAGGCGCGGCAAGCTCCTACAATGAGCAGTTCTTC.